This T cell receptor (beta chain) was captured in a study of cytomegalovirus exposure and HLA in healthy donors. Findings and caveats of the study: Compared with the roughly 700-donor mean, an Asian-associated ancestry cluster reportedly had fewer N-insertions, according to a later analysis. Differences between HLA loci emerged in a later analysis of TCR association rates, with DRB1 most and HLA-C fewest. The study put under 200 TCR beta chains on its list as cytomegalovirus-associated.

PCR was performed using 60 Vbeta and 13 Jbeta primers. Clones were sequenced by immunoSEQ multiplex PCR, and TCRdb holds only the in-frame ones, with some missing. The sample consists of 200,000 to 250,000 clones, around 64% of them appearing once. In the case of this clone: Its antigen remains unknown.

Sequencing was done on a sample of PBMCs. This TCR derives from a man aged 40-49 years in good health and CMV-seropositive.

CDR3 in DNA: TGTGCCAGCAGCAACGGACAGTACAATGAGCAGTTCTTC. Encoded protein: CASSNGQYNEQFF. This chain links TRBV28 with TRBJ2-1, with D maybe TRBD1 (6 bases). Germline V gene sequence: CDR1 MDHEN, CDR2 SYDVKM. The CDR3 loop spans 13 amino acids. Trimming pared 6 bases from V and 4 bases from J, leaving 10 bases between.